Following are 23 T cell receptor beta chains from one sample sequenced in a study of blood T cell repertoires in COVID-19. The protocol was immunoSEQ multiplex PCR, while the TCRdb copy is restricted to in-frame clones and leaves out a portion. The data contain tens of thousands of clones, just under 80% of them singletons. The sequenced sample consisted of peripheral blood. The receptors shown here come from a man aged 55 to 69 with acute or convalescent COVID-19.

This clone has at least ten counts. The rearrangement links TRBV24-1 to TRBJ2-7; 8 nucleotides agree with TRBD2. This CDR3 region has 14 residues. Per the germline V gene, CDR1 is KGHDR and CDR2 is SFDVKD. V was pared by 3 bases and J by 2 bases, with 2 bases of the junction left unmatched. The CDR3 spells CATSDGTSTYEQYF. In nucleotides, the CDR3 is TGTGCCACCAGTGATGGGACTAGTACCTACGAGCAGTACTTC.

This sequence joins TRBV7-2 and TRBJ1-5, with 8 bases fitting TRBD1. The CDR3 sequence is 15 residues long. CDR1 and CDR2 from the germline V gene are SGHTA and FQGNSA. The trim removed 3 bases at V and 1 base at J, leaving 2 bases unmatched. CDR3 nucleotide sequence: TGTGCCAGCAGCTTTGGACAGGGAAGCAATCAGCCCCAGCATTTT. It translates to CASSFGQGSNQPQHF.

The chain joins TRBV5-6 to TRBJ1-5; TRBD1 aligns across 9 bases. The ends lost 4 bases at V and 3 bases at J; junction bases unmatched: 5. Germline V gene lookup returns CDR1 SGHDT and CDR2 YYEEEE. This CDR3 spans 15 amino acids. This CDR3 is CASSNRDRDNQPQHF. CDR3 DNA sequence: TGTGCCAGCAGCAACAGGGACAGGGACAATCAGCCCCAGCATTTT.

CDR3 residues: CATKASGYNEQFF. As DNA, the CDR3 is TGTGCCACCAAGGCTAGCGGCTACAATGAGCAGTTCTTC. V and J are TRBV24-1 and TRBJ2-1, with 7 bases that match TRBD2. Germline V lookup: CDR1 KGHDR, CDR2 SFDVKD. This CDR3 spans 13 amino acids. V shed 8 bases, J shed 3 bases, and the junction held 3 bases outside the gene matches.

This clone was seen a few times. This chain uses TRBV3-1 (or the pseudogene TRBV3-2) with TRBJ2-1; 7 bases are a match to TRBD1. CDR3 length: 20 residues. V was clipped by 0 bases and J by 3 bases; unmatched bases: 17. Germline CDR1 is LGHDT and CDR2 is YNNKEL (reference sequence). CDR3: CASSQESTGVPLDRYNEQFF. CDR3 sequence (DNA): TGTGCCAGCAGCCAAGAGAGTACAGGGGTCCCCTTGGATCGCTACAATGAGCAGTTCTTC.

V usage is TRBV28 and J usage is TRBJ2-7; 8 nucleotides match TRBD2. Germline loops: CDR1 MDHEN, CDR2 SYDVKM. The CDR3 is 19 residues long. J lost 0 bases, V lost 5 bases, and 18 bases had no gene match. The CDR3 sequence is CASSVLVSKSGGSSYEQYF. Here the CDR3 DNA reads TGTGCCAGCAGTGTACTCGTAAGTAAGTCGGGAGGGAGCTCCTACGAGCAGTACTTC.

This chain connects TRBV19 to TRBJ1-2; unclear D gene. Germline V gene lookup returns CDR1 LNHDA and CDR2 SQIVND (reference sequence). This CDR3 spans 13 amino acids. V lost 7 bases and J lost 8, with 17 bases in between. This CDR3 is CASTESGLRGYTF. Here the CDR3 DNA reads TGTGCCAGTACCGAATCCGGGTTGCGCGGCTACACCTTC. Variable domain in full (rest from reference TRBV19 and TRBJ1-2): DGGITQSPKYLFRKEGQNVTLSCEQNLNHDAMYWYRQDPGQGLRLIYYSQIVNDFQKGDIAEGYSVSREKKESFPLTVTSAQKNPTAFYLCASTESGLRGYTFGSGTRLTVV.

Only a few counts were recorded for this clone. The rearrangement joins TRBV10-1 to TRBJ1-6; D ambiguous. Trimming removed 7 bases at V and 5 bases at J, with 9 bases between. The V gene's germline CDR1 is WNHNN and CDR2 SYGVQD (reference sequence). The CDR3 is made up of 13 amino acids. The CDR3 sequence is CASNPDNNSPLHF. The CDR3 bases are TGCGCCAGCAACCCAGATAATAATTCACCCCTCCACTTT.

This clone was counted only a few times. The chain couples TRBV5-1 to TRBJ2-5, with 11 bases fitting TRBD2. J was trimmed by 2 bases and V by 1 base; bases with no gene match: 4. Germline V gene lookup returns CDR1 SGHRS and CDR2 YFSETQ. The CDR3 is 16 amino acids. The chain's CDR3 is CASSLLAGGQQETQYF. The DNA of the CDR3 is TGCGCCAGCAGCTTGTTAGCGGGAGGGCAACAAGAGACCCAGTACTTC. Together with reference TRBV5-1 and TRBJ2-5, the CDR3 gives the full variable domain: KAGVTQTPRYLIKTRGQQVTLSCSPISGHRSVSWYQQTPGQGLQFLFEYFSETQRNKGNFPGRFSGRQFSNSRSEMNVSTLELGDSALYLCASSLLAGGQQETQYFGPGTRLLVL.

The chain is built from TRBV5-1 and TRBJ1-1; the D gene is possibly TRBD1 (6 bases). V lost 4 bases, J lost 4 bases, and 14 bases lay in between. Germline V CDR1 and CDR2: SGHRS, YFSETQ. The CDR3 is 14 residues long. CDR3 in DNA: TGCGCCAGCAGCCTCGGACGGACAGTCACTGAAGCTTTCTTT. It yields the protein CASSLGRTVTEAFF.

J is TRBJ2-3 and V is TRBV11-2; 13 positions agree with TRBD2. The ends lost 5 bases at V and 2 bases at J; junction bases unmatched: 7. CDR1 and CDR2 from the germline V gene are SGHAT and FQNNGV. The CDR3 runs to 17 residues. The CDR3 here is CASSRGGLAGFTDTQYF. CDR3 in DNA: TGTGCCAGCAGCCGAGGGGGACTAGCGGGATTCACAGATACGCAGTATTTT. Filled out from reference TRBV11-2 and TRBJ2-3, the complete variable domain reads EAGVAQSPRYKIIEKRQSVAFWCNPISGHATLYWYQQILGQGPKLLIQFQNNGVVDDSQLPKDRFSAERLKGVDSTLKIQPAKLEDSAVYLCASSRGGLAGFTDTQYFGPGTRLTVL.

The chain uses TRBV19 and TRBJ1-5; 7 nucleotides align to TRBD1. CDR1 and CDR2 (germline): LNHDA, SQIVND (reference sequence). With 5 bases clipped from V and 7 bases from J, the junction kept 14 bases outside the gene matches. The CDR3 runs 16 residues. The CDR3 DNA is TGTGCCAGTAGTCCGGGGCCGACAGGGTCAGGACAGCCCCAGCATTTT. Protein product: CASSPGPTGSGQPQHF.

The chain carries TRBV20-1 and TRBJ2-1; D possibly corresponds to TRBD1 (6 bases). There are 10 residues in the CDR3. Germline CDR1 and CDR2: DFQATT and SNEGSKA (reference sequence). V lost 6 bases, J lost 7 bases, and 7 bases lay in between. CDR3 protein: CSAQGNEQFF. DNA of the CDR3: TGCAGTGCCCAGGGGAATGAGCAGTTCTTC.

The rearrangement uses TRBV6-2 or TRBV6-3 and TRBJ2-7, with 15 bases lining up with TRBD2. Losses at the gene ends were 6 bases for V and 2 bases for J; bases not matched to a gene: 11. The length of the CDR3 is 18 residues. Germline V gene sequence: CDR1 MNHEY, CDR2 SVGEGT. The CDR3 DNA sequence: TGTGCCAGCAGCCCACCGGGACTAGCGGGAGGCAATACCTACGAGCAGTACTTC. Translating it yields CASSPPGLAGGNTYEQYF.

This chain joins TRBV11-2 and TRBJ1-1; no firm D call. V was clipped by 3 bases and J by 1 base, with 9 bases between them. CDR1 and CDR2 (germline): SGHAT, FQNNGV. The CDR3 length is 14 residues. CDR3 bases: TGTGCCAGCAGCTTGGACGGGAAGAACACTGAAGCTTTCTTT. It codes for CASSLDGKNTEAFF.

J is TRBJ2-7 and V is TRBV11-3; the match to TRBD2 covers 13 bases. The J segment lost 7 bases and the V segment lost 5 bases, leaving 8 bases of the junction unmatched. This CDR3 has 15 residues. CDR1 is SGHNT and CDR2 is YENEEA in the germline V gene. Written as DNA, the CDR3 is TGTGCCAGCAGCCTCCCGGGACTAGCGGGAATGGAGCAGTACTTC. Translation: CASSLPGLAGMEQYF. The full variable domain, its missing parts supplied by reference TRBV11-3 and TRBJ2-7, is EAGVVQSPRYKIIEKKQPVAFWCNPISGHNTLYWYLQNLGQGPELLIRYENEEAVDDSQLPKDRFSAERLKGVDSTLKIQPAELGDSAVYLCASSLPGLAGMEQYFGPGTRLTVT.

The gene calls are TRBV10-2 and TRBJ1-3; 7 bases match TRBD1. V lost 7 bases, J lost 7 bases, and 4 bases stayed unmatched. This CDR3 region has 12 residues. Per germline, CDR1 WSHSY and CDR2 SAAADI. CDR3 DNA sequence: TGCGCCAGCAAGCCAGGGGGGAACACCATATATTTT. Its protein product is CASKPGGNTIYF.

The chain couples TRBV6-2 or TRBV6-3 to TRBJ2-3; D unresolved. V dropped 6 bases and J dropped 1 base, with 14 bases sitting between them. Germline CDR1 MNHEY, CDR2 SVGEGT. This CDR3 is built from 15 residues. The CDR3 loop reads CASSTTLLGTDTQYF. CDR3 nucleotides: TGTGCCAGCAGCACCACGCTTTTAGGCACAGATACGCAGTATTTT.

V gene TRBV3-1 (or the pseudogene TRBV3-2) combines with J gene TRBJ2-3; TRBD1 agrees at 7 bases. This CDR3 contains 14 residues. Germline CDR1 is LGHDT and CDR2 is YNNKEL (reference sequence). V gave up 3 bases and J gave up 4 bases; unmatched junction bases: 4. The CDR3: CASSQATGADTQYF. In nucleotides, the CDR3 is TGTGCCAGCAGCCAGGCAACAGGGGCAGATACGCAGTATTTT.

For the CDR3, the DNA is TGTGCCAGCGCATTCACGGCAGCGCCCAATCAGCCCCAGCATTTT. As protein: CASAFTAAPNQPQHF. The chain combines TRBV6-6 with TRBJ1-5, with no clear D. CDR3 size: 15 residues. Germline CDR1 is MNHNY and CDR2 is SVGAGI (reference sequence). Trimming pared 8 bases from V and 3 bases from J, leaving 17 bases between.

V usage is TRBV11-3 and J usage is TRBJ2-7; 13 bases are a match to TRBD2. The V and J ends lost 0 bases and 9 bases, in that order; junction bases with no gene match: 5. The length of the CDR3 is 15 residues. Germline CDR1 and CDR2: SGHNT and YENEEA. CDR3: CASSLDGTSGMGQYF. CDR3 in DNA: TGTGCCAGCAGCTTAGACGGGACTAGCGGGATGGGGCAGTACTTC.

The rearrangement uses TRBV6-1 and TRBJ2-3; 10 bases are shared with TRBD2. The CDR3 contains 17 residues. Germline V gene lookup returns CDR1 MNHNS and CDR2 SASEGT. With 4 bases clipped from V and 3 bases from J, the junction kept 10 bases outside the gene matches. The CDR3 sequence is CASSAYSGRALTDTQYF. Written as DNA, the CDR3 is TGTGCCAGCAGTGCCTACAGCGGGAGGGCCCTAACAGATACGCAGTATTTT.

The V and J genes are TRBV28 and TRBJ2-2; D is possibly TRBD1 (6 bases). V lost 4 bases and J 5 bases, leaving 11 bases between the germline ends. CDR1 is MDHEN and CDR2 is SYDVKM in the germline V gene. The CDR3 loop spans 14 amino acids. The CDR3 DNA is TGTGCCAGCAGTTCGGACAGACTTACCGGGGAGCTGTTTTTT. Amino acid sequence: CASSSDRLTGELFF.